One and the same sample provided the 24 T cell receptor beta chains below, sequenced in a study of blood T cell repertoires in COVID-19 (dated by TCRdb to 2020 to 2021). Libraries were constructed by the immunoSEQ multiplex PCR assay. Held by TCRdb, this immuneACCESS table contains in-frame sequences only and omits some clones. Under half of the omission traces to an unresolved V gene where checked; the cause of the rest is unknown. The sample table contains about 140,000 clones; only one count was recorded for 80% to 90% of them. Clones ranked in the top ten supply about 4.1% of the sample. Source material: peripheral blood. The source of these receptors is a woman aged 40 to 50 with acute or convalescent COVID-19.

The rearrangement uses TRBV11-2 and TRBJ2-7, with TRBD1 matching over 7 bases. CDR3 length equals 14 residues. V dropped 4 bases and J dropped 4; count of bases not matched to a gene: 7. Germline V lookup: CDR1 SGHAT, CDR2 FQNNGV. CDR3: CASSSTPGQYEQYF. CDR3 nucleotide sequence: TGTGCCAGCAGCTCAACACCGGGACAGTACGAGCAGTACTTC.

This clone was detected only a few times. This sequence joins TRBV18 and TRBJ2-1; the D is unclear. Deletions cut 3 bases from V and 5 bases from J, with 2 bases between. The germline V gene has CDR1 KGHSH and CDR2 LQKENI. This CDR3 is built from 11 residues. The CDR3 DNA follows: TGTGCCAGCTCACCCGACAATGAGCAGTTCTTC. It specifies CASSPDNEQFF.

This clone has more than one count but fewer than ten. An end of the junction does not agree with germline; a read error may underlie this. CDR3 nucleotide sequence: TGTGCCAGCAGATTAGGTGGGACAGGGGGCGATGAAGCTTTCTTT. Its protein is CASRLGGTGGDEAFF. The rearrangement links TRBV11-2 to TRBJ1-1; 12 bases map to TRBD1. The CDR3 totals 15 residues. Per germline, CDR1 SGHAT and CDR2 FQNNGV.

The chain carries TRBV6-4 and TRBJ2-3, with 7 bases identical to TRBD2. The CDR3 contains 15 residues. The junction had 3 bases not matched to a gene; V was cut back by 3 bases and J by 0 bases. The germline V gene has CDR1 MRHNA and CDR2 SNTAGT. As DNA, the CDR3 is TGTGCCAGCAGTGATGGGACTACAAGCACAGATACGCAGTATTTT. This codes for CASSDGTTSTDTQYF.

The sample holds a few counts of this clone. This chain uses TRBV7-3 with TRBJ2-3; D possibly corresponds to TRBD2 (6 bases). Trimming shortened V by 5 bases and J by 1 base, and 16 bases separated the two germline ends. The CDR3 runs 16 residues. Germline CDR1 is SGHTA and CDR2 is FQGTGA. The CDR3: CASSQGASVGTDTQYF. The CDR3 region has the DNA TGTGCCAGCAGCCAAGGGGCTAGCGTAGGCACAGATACGCAGTATTTT. Full variable domain (outside the CDR3, taken from reference TRBV7-3 and TRBJ2-3): GAGVSQTPSNKVTEKGKYVELRCDPISGHTALYWYRQSLGQGPEFLIYFQGTGAADDSGLPNDRFFAVRPEGSVSTLKIQRTERGDSAVYLCASSQGASVGTDTQYFGPGTRLTVL.

This sequence joins TRBV6-5 and TRBJ2-1, with D maybe TRBD2 (6 bases). V was shortened by 3 bases and J by 5 bases, with 11 bases between the two germline ends. The CDR3 spans 14 residues. The germline V gene encodes CDR1 MNHEY and CDR2 SVGAGI. This CDR3 is CASSYGLANNEQFF. CDR3 nucleotide sequence: TGTGCCAGCAGTTATGGGCTAGCGAACAATGAGCAGTTCTTC.

Only one count was recorded for this clone. The chain is built from TRBV5-4 and TRBJ1-6, with a weak D call TRBD1 (6 bases). The germline CDR1 and CDR2 sequences are SGHNT and YYREEE (reference sequence). CDR3 length equals 16 residues. Trimming took off 0 bases at V and 6 bases at J, with 13 bases between the two ends. The CDR3 region has the DNA TGTGCCAGCAGCTTGGAAGCCCGGACAGCTAATTCACCCCTCCACTTT. This codes for CASSLEARTANSPLHF.

The chain carries TRBV2 and TRBJ1-1, with D possibly TRBD1 on 6 matching bases. The V end lost 6 bases, the J end lost 1 base, and 15 bases lay between the germline ends. Germline V lookup: CDR1 SNHLY, CDR2 FYNNEI. This CDR3 region has 15 residues. The CDR3 DNA follows: TGTGCCAGCAGATGGGAGACAGGTCCGAACACTGAAGCTTTCTTT. This gives the protein CASRWETGPNTEAFF.

This chain connects TRBV3-1 (or the pseudogene TRBV3-2) to TRBJ2-7; 9 bases agree with TRBD1. The CDR3 spans 14 residues. Per germline, CDR1 LGHDT and CDR2 YNNKEL (reference sequence). V lost 5 bases to trimming and J lost 5 bases; unmatched junction nucleotides: 7. Here the CDR3 reads CASSYTGGINEQYF. In DNA form, the CDR3 reads TGTGCCAGCAGCTATACAGGGGGCATAAACGAGCAGTACTTC.

The V and J genes are TRBV29-1 and TRBJ1-2; tentatively, D is TRBD1 (5 bases). Trimming removed 6 bases at V and 5 bases at J, with 13 bases between. CDR3 length: 12 residues. Per germline, CDR1 SQVTM and CDR2 ANQGSEA. The CDR3 protein is CSVQGIWYGYTF. CDR3 DNA sequence: TGCAGCGTGCAGGGAATCTGGTATGGCTACACCTTC.

The rearrangement links TRBV5-1 to TRBJ2-2; D gene unclear. Trimming removed 3 bases from V and 6 bases from J, with 12 bases in between. The CDR3 contains 14 residues. CDR1 and CDR2 from the germline V gene are SGHRS and YFSETQ. This CDR3 reads CASSYPTQAGELFF. The CDR3 DNA is TGCGCCAGCAGCTATCCGACCCAGGCCGGGGAGCTGTTTTTT.

The chain joins TRBV9 to TRBJ1-1; 7 positions match TRBD1. V lost 0 bases, J lost 0 bases, and 5 bases stayed unmatched. CDR3 length: 16 residues. Germline lookup yields CDR1 SGDLS and CDR2 YYNGEE. The chain's CDR3 is CASSVDRGTVNTEAFF. The CDR3 DNA reads as TGTGCCAGCAGCGTAGACCGAGGGACAGTGAACACTGAAGCTTTCTTT.

The table lists this clone with a few counts. This chain connects TRBV25-1 to TRBJ1-6; D gene uncertain. Germline CDR1 and CDR2: MGHDK and SYGVNS. The V gene lost 5 bases and the J gene lost 10 bases, with 9 bases spanning the gap. The CDR3 has 12 residues. For the CDR3, the DNA is TGTGCCAGCAGTCCGGGAAGCTCACCCCTCCACTTT. Its protein is CASSPGSSPLHF. Full variable domain (outside the CDR3, taken from reference TRBV25-1 and TRBJ1-6): EADIYQTPRYLVIGTGKKITLECSQTMGHDKMYWYQQDPGMELHLIHYSYGVNSTEKGDLSSESTVSRIRTEHFPLTLESARPSHTSQYLCASSPGSSPLHFGNGTRLTVT.

The gene calls are TRBV7-9 and TRBJ1-1; D gene unclear. This CDR3 comprises 14 residues. Germline V CDR1 and CDR2: SEHNR, FQNEAQ (reference sequence). Trimming pared 2 bases from V and 5 bases from J, leaving 12 bases between. CDR3 in DNA: TGTGCCAGCAGCTTACGGGCAGCGGGGACTGAAGCTTTCTTT. It codes for CASSLRAAGTEAFF.

This chain joins TRBV7-8 and TRBJ1-1, with 9 bases fitting TRBD1. The germline V gene has CDR1 SGHVS and CDR2 FQNEAQ. This CDR3 spans 16 amino acids. J gave up 0 bases and V 4 bases, and 6 bases lay outside the gene matches. The CDR3 sequence is CASSSVRDRVNTEAFF. CDR3 DNA: TGTGCCAGCAGCTCCGTCAGGGACAGGGTGAACACTGAAGCTTTCTTT.

The chain couples TRBV20-1 to TRBJ1-2, with no clear D. Deletions cut 3 bases from V and 8 bases from J, with 22 bases between. Germline-derived CDR1 and CDR2 are DFQATT and SNEGSKA (reference sequence). This CDR3 has 15 amino acids. The CDR3 bases are TGCAGTGCTAGTCCCACCAACACCCCCTCGGGGGGCTACACCTTC. It is translated as CSASPTNTPSGGYTF.

The chain links TRBV28 to TRBJ2-7, with TRBD1 matching over 9 bases. V was pared by 4 bases and J by 6 bases, with 16 bases of the junction left unmatched. From germline, CDR1 is MDHEN and CDR2 SYDVKM. The CDR3 totals 17 residues. Here the CDR3 reads CASSYVSVGTGYREQYF. DNA of the CDR3: TGTGCCAGCAGTTACGTTTCCGTCGGGACAGGGTATCGCGAGCAGTACTTC.

The chain recombines TRBV6-5 with TRBJ2-7, with TRBD1 identical over 9 bases. Germline CDR1 MNHEY, CDR2 SVGAGI. The CDR3 runs 15 residues. The junction had 10 bases not matched to a gene; V was cut back by 6 bases and J by 4 bases. CDR3 loop: CASSLTGQGSYEQYF. The CDR3 DNA is TGTGCCAGCAGCTTAACGGGACAGGGCTCATACGAGCAGTACTTC.

The V call is TRBV27, the J call TRBJ1-1; possibly TRBD1 for D (6 bases). The V end was cut by 5 bases, the J end by 4 bases, with 17 bases between. Per the germline V gene, CDR1 is MNHEY and CDR2 is SMNVEV (reference sequence). CDR3 length equals 15 residues. In DNA, the CDR3 is TGTGCCAGCAGTCTAAGCGGGGGCGCGGGCACTGAAGCTTTCTTT. This gives the protein CASSLSGGAGTEAFF.

The genes are TRBV2 and TRBJ2-2, with unresolved D. CDR3 size: 12 residues. Germline CDR1 is SNHLY and CDR2 is FYNNEI. With 3 bases removed from V and 4 bases from J, the gap between germline ends came to 3 bases. CDR3 in amino acids: CASSDSTGELFF. DNA of the CDR3: TGTGCCAGCAGTGACAGCACCGGGGAGCTGTTTTTT.

This clone has a handful of counts. The chain carries TRBV19 and TRBJ2-1; 12 bases map to TRBD2. With V trimmed by 3 bases and J by 6 bases, 6 bases remained unmatched. Looked up from germline, CDR1 is LNHDA and CDR2 is SQIVND (reference sequence). The CDR3 totals 16 residues. This CDR3 reads CASSITSGRPRNEQFF. The CDR3 coding sequence is TGTGCCAGTAGTATTACTAGCGGGAGGCCTCGCAATGAGCAGTTCTTC.

The chain combines TRBV27 with TRBJ1-4; TRBD1 matches at 10 bases. Trimming removed 11 bases from V and 0 bases from J; junction bases left unmatched: 18. CDR3 length: 19 residues. The germline gives CDR1 MNHEY, CDR2 SMNVEV (reference sequence). DNA of the CDR3: TGTGCCGTAGGTAAGGGACAGGGGCTCCCCTACGCAACTAATGAAAAACTGTTTTTT. This encodes CAVGKGQGLPYATNEKLFF. Filled out from reference TRBV27 and TRBJ1-4, the complete variable domain reads EAQVTQNPRYLITVTGKKLTVTCSQNMNHEYMSWYRQDPGLGLRQIYYSMNVEVTDKGDVPEGYKVSRKEKRNFPLILESPSPNQTSLYFCAVGKGQGLPYATNEKLFFGSGTQLSVL.

This chain uses TRBV6-5 with TRBJ1-1; 8 nucleotides agree with TRBD1. There are 13 residues in the CDR3. Germline trimming cut 2 bases from V and 7 bases from J; bases unmatched to any gene: 3. CDR1 and CDR2 from the germline V gene are MNHEY and SVGAGI. CDR3 protein: CASSYLDRGEAFF. The CDR3 bases are TGTGCCAGCAGTTACCTCGACAGGGGTGAAGCTTTCTTT.

This chain uses TRBV28 with TRBJ1-2, with D uncertain. V dropped 6 bases and J dropped 2 bases, with 7 bases sitting between them. The CDR3 is 12 residues long. CDR1 and CDR2 (germline): MDHEN, SYDVKM. The CDR3 coding sequence is TGTGCCAGCAGCGGTGCGAACTATGGCTACACCTTC. This sequence encodes CASSGANYGYTF.